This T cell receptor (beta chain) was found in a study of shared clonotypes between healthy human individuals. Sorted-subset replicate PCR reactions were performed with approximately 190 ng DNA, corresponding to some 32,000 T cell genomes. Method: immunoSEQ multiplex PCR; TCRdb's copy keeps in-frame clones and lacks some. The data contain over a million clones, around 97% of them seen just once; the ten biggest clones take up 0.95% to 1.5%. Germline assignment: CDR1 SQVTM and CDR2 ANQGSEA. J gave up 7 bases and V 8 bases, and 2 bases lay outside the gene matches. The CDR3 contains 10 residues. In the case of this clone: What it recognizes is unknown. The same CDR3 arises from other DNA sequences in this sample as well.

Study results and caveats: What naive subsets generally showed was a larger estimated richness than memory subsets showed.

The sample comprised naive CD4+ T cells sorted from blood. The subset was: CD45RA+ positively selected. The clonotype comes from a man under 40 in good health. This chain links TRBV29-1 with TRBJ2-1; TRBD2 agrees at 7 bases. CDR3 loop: CSLGGNEQFF. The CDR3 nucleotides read TGCAGCCTCGGGGGGAATGAGCAGTTCTTC.